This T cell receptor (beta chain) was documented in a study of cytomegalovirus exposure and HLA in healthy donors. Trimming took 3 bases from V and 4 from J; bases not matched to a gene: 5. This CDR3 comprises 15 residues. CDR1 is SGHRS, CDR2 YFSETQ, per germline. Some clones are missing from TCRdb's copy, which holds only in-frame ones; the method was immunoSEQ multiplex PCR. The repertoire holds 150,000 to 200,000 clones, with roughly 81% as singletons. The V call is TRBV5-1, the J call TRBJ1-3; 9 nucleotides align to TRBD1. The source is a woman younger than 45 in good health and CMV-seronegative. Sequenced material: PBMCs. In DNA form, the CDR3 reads TGCGCCAGCAGCTCTCACAGGGGGCCGGGAAACACCATATATTTT. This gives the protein CASSSHRGPGNTIYF.